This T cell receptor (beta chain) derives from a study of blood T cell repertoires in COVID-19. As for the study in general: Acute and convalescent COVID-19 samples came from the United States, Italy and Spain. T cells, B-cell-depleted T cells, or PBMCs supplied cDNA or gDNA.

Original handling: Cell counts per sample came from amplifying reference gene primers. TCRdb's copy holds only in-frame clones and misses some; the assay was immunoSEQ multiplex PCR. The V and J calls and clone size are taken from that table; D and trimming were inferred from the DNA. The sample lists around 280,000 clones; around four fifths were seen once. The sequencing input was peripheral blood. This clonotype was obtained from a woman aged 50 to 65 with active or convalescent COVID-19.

Written as DNA, the CDR3 is TGCGCCAGCAGTGACCCCGGGACAGGCTACAATGAGCAGTTCTTC. Translating it yields CASSDPGTGYNEQFF. The chain carries TRBV10-1 and TRBJ2-1; TRBD1 agrees at 8 bases. The CDR3 has 15 amino acids. The germline V gene encodes CDR1 WNHNN and CDR2 SYGVQD (reference sequence). The V segment lost 3 bases and the J segment 3 bases; nucleotides outside the gene matches: 4.